These T cell receptor beta chains were read from a single sample in a study of cytotoxic CD8 clonotypes in ibrutinib-treated CLL. The protocol was immunoSEQ multiplex PCR, while the TCRdb copy is restricted to in-frame clones and leaves out a portion. This sample has about 6,000 clones, with 65% to 80% found just once. Sequenced here: PBMCs, sampled before ibrutinib treatment. The source of these receptors is a human donor with chronic lymphocytic leukemia. CDR3s include the opening cysteine and the closing phenylalanine or tryptophan. Fields, in order: V gene, clone size, D gene, J gene, CDR3 DNA, CDR3 protein. D genes are given only for firm matches. Expanded clones are given a class, and other clones once, few, many or no size at all.

v_call: TRBV5-4
clone_size: few
d_call: TRBD1
j_call: TRBJ2-7
cdr3_nt: TGTGCCAGCAGCCCAGGGACAGGGCCCTCCTACGAGCAGTACTTC
cdr3_aa: CASSPGTGPSYEQYF

v_call: TRBV7-2
clone_size: -
d_call: -
j_call: TRBJ2-7
cdr3_nt: TGTGCCAGCAGCTTATCCTACGAGCAGTACTTC
cdr3_aa: CASSLSYEQYF

v_call: TRBV27
clone_size: -
d_call: TRBD1
j_call: TRBJ2-2
cdr3_nt: TGTGCCAGCAGTTTAAGACAGGGTCTGGCCGGGGAGCTGTTTTTT
cdr3_aa: CASSLRQGLAGELFF

v_call: TRBV9
clone_size: -
d_call: TRBD1
j_call: TRBJ2-4
cdr3_nt: TGTGCCAGCAGCGACCCGACAGGGGTAGCCAAAAACATTCAGTACTTC
cdr3_aa: CASSDPTGVAKNIQYF

v_call: TRBV11-1
clone_size: -
d_call: TRBD2
j_call: TRBJ2-1
cdr3_nt: TGTGCCAGCAGCTTAGCATTAGCGGGAGAGCAGTTCTTC
cdr3_aa: CASSLALAGEQFF

v_call: TRBV18
clone_size: -
d_call: -
j_call: TRBJ1-2
cdr3_nt: TGTGCCAGCTCAAGGGGTTCGGAGGAGGGCTACACCTTC
cdr3_aa: CASSRGSEEGYTF

v_call: TRBV20-1
clone_size: few
d_call: -
j_call: TRBJ1-1
cdr3_nt: TGCAGTGCTGAGTACACTGAAGCTTTCTTT
cdr3_aa: CSAEYTEAFF

v_call: TRBV29-1
clone_size: -
d_call: TRBD1
j_call: TRBJ1-1
cdr3_nt: TGCAGCGTTGAAGACCGGGACAGCTTCACTGAAGCTTTCTTT
cdr3_aa: CSVEDRDSFTEAFF

v_call: TRBV7-8
clone_size: once
d_call: TRBD2
j_call: TRBJ2-1
cdr3_nt: TGTACCAGCAGCCCCGGACTAGCGGTAGGGTACAATGAGCAGTTCTTC
cdr3_aa: CTSSPGLAVGYNEQFF

v_call: TRBV30
clone_size: -
d_call: -
j_call: TRBJ2-3
cdr3_nt: TGTGCCTGGAGTGTACGTGGGGCTAGCACAGATACGCAGTATTTT
cdr3_aa: CAWSVRGASTDTQYF

v_call: TRBV7-3
clone_size: -
d_call: TRBD1
j_call: TRBJ1-2
cdr3_nt: TGTGCCAGCAGCCCATCGACAGGGGCATATGGCTACACCTTC
cdr3_aa: CASSPSTGAYGYTF

v_call: TRBV7-8
clone_size: -
d_call: -
j_call: TRBJ2-2
cdr3_nt: TGTGCCAGCAGCTTAAGGGGCGGGGTGGGAATCGGGGAGCTGTTTTTT
cdr3_aa: CASSLRGGVGIGELFF

v_call: TRBV13
clone_size: -
d_call: -
j_call: TRBJ2-1
cdr3_nt: TGTGCCAGCAGCTTCCCTTCCGAAGACAATGAGCAGTTCTTC
cdr3_aa: CASSFPSEDNEQFF

v_call: TRBV19
clone_size: -
d_call: -
j_call: TRBJ2-1
cdr3_nt: TGTGCCAGTAGTGACCCCAGCGTCTCCTACAATGAGCAGTTCTTC
cdr3_aa: CASSDPSVSYNEQFF

v_call: TRBV5-4
clone_size: -
d_call: -
j_call: TRBJ1-2
cdr3_nt: TGTGCCAGCTTCCCTCAGGGTTACTATGGCTACACCTTC
cdr3_aa: CASFPQGYYGYTF

v_call: TRBV5-1
clone_size: -
d_call: -
j_call: TRBJ2-1
cdr3_nt: TGCGCCAGCAGCTTGGCCTTGAGCAATGAGCAGTTCTTC
cdr3_aa: CASSLALSNEQFF

v_call: TRBV14
clone_size: -
d_call: -
j_call: TRBJ2-1
cdr3_nt: TGTGCCAGCAGCCAAGATCGTTACCGTGAGCAGTTCTTC
cdr3_aa: CASSQDRYREQFF

v_call: TRBV2
clone_size: -
d_call: -
j_call: TRBJ1-1
cdr3_nt: TGTGCCAGCAGTTACGGGGGGGATTCCACTGAAGCTTTCTTT
cdr3_aa: CASSYGGDSTEAFF

v_call: TRBV28
clone_size: -
d_call: -
j_call: TRBJ2-7
cdr3_nt: TGTGCCAGCAGTTCCGGACGGATCTCCTACGAGCAGTACTTC
cdr3_aa: CASSSGRISYEQYF

v_call: TRBV20-1
clone_size: -
d_call: -
j_call: TRBJ2-1
cdr3_nt: TGCAGTGCTCGTATTTACAATGAGCAGTTCTTC
cdr3_aa: CSARIYNEQFF

v_call: TRBV11-3
clone_size: -
d_call: TRBD2
j_call: TRBJ2-7
cdr3_nt: TGTGCCAGCAGCTTATCCGGGGGGGTTATTCGGCAGTACTTC
cdr3_aa: CASSLSGGVIRQYF

v_call: TRBV29-1
clone_size: -
d_call: -
j_call: TRBJ2-7
cdr3_nt: TGCAGCGTTACGCTCTCCTACGAGCAGTACTTC
cdr3_aa: CSVTLSYEQYF

v_call: TRBV7-9
clone_size: -
d_call: -
j_call: TRBJ1-4
cdr3_nt: TGTGCCAGCAGCTTACTAATATCGGGGGGGTCTGAAAAACTGTTTTTT
cdr3_aa: CASSLLISGGSEKLFF

v_call: TRBV4-1
clone_size: few
d_call: -
j_call: TRBJ1-5
cdr3_nt: TGCGCCAGCAGCCAAGTACCTGGGGCAGGACAGCCCCAGCATTTT
cdr3_aa: CASSQVPGAGQPQHF

v_call: TRBV12-5
clone_size: once
d_call: TRBD1
j_call: TRBJ2-1
cdr3_nt: TGTGCTAGTGGAGCTACCGGGACAGGGGGCCATGAGCAGTTCTTC
cdr3_aa: CASGATGTGGHEQFF

v_call: TRBV9
clone_size: -
d_call: -
j_call: TRBJ1-3
cdr3_nt: TGTGCCAGCAGTTCCTTCCTTTTAAAGCCATCTGGAAACACCATATATTTT
cdr3_aa: CASSSFLLKPSGNTIYF

v_call: TRBV19
clone_size: -
d_call: -
j_call: TRBJ1-4
cdr3_nt: TGTGCCAGTAGAACCCCAAGGGAGGGGGGGAATGAAAAACTGTTTTTT
cdr3_aa: CASRTPREGGNEKLFF

v_call: TRBV6-5
clone_size: -
d_call: TRBD1
j_call: TRBJ1-1
cdr3_nt: TGTGCCAGCAAGTACAGGGGAGTCACTGAAGCTTTCTTT
cdr3_aa: CASKYRGVTEAFF

v_call: TRBV5-8
clone_size: -
d_call: TRBD1
j_call: TRBJ2-3
cdr3_nt: TGTGCCAGCAGGGGGACAGGGACAGATACGCAGTATTTT
cdr3_aa: CASRGTGTDTQYF

v_call: TRBV27
clone_size: -
d_call: TRBD2
j_call: TRBJ2-3
cdr3_nt: TGTGCCAGCAGTTCACCCATGACTAGCGGGAGGGCCCCAGATACGCAGTATTTT
cdr3_aa: CASSSPMTSGRAPDTQYF

v_call: TRBV29-1
clone_size: -
d_call: -
j_call: TRBJ2-1
cdr3_nt: TGCAGCGTTTCGCTACTACAGAATGAGCAGTTCTTC
cdr3_aa: CSVSLLQNEQFF

v_call: TRBV9
clone_size: -
d_call: -
j_call: TRBJ2-7
cdr3_nt: TGTGCCAGCTCCCCGCCGGGACTTGGCCGCGAGCAGTACTTC
cdr3_aa: CASSPPGLGREQYF

v_call: TRBV11-3
clone_size: -
d_call: -
j_call: TRBJ2-1
cdr3_nt: TGTGCCAGCAGCCACGGAAGTAACGAGCAGTTCTTC
cdr3_aa: CASSHGSNEQFF

v_call: TRBV9
clone_size: -
d_call: TRBD2
j_call: TRBJ2-5
cdr3_nt: TGTGCCAGCAGCGTAGCGGAGCGGGAGGGCCTTGATGAGACCCAGTACTTC
cdr3_aa: CASSVAEREGLDETQYF

v_call: TRBV11-3
clone_size: -
d_call: TRBD1
j_call: TRBJ2-7
cdr3_nt: TGTGCCAGCAGCTTAGACGACAGGGCCCACGAGCAGTACTTC
cdr3_aa: CASSLDDRAHEQYF

v_call: TRBV6-1
clone_size: -
d_call: -
j_call: TRBJ1-1
cdr3_nt: TGTGCCAGCGCCGTATGGGTCCGGGGGGACACTGAAGCTTTCTTT
cdr3_aa: CASAVWVRGDTEAFF

v_call: TRBV5-1
clone_size: few
d_call: TRBD1
j_call: TRBJ1-2
cdr3_nt: TGCGCCAGCAGCCATCCGGGACAGGGACAAGGCTACACCTTC
cdr3_aa: CASSHPGQGQGYTF

v_call: TRBV23-1
clone_size: -
d_call: TRBD1
j_call: TRBJ1-1
cdr3_nt: TGCGCCAGCAGTCAACCGGGACAGGAGGACGACACTGAAGCTTTCTTT
cdr3_aa: CASSQPGQEDDTEAFF

v_call: TRBV6-6
clone_size: few
d_call: TRBD2
j_call: TRBJ2-1
cdr3_nt: TGTGCCAGCAGCAAGGGACTAGCGGCCTACAATGAGCAGTTCTTC
cdr3_aa: CASSKGLAAYNEQFF

v_call: TRBV5-1
clone_size: -
d_call: -
j_call: TRBJ1-1
cdr3_nt: TGCGCCAGCAGCTTGGGACCTCAGAACACTGAAGCTTTCTTT
cdr3_aa: CASSLGPQNTEAFF

v_call: TRBV7-9
clone_size: -
d_call: TRBD1
j_call: TRBJ1-4
cdr3_nt: TGTGCCAGCAGCTTGACAGGGTTGGGTGAAAAACTGTTTTTT
cdr3_aa: CASSLTGLGEKLFF

v_call: TRBV7-8
clone_size: -
d_call: -
j_call: TRBJ2-5
cdr3_nt: TGTGCCAGCACCCCAAGAATACTCGCGGGGCAAGAGACCCAGTACTTC
cdr3_aa: CASTPRILAGQETQYF

v_call: TRBV18
clone_size: -
d_call: -
j_call: TRBJ1-4
cdr3_nt: TGTGCCAGCTCAGGACCTCCACGAGATGGAAAACTGTTTTTT
cdr3_aa: CASSGPPRDGKLFF

v_call: TRBV6-6
clone_size: -
d_call: -
j_call: TRBJ2-5
cdr3_nt: TGTGCCAGCAGTTACTCGCAAGGGGTGGGCCAAGAGACCCAGTACTTC
cdr3_aa: CASSYSQGVGQETQYF

v_call: TRBV25-1
clone_size: -
d_call: -
j_call: TRBJ2-5
cdr3_nt: TGTGCCAGCAGCGCGATCCAAGAGACCCAGTACTTC
cdr3_aa: CASSAIQETQYF

v_call: TRBV5-1
clone_size: few
d_call: -
j_call: TRBJ2-7
cdr3_nt: TGCGCCAGCAGCTTGGACGCCGCAGTGGGGACAAGACGGGACGAGCAGTACTTC
cdr3_aa: CASSLDAAVGTRRDEQYF

v_call: TRBV19
clone_size: few
d_call: -
j_call: TRBJ2-6
cdr3_nt: TGTGCCAGTAATTTACAGACGGCCAACGTCCTGACTTTC
cdr3_aa: CASNLQTANVLTF

v_call: TRBV15
clone_size: -
d_call: -
j_call: TRBJ1-2
cdr3_nt: TGTGCCACCAGCAGAGAGGACAGAAACTATGGCTACACCTTC
cdr3_aa: CATSREDRNYGYTF

v_call: TRBV27
clone_size: few
d_call: TRBD1
j_call: TRBJ1-2
cdr3_nt: TGTGCCAGCAGTTTCCAGGGGGCGTATGGCTACACCTTC
cdr3_aa: CASSFQGAYGYTF

v_call: TRBV15
clone_size: -
d_call: -
j_call: TRBJ2-7
cdr3_nt: TGTGCCACCAGCAGAGATCGAGGGAGCCGCCGATGGGAGCAGTACTTC
cdr3_aa: CATSRDRGSRRWEQYF

v_call: TRBV19
clone_size: -
d_call: -
j_call: TRBJ1-5
cdr3_nt: TGTGCCAGTAAACCACGGGTTGATAGCAATCAGCCCCAGCATTTT
cdr3_aa: CASKPRVDSNQPQHF

v_call: TRBV4-1
clone_size: once
d_call: -
j_call: TRBJ1-2
cdr3_nt: TGCGCCAGCAGCCAAGGGGAGGGCAACCCATATGGCTACACCTTC
cdr3_aa: CASSQGEGNPYGYTF

v_call: TRBV23-1
clone_size: -
d_call: -
j_call: TRBJ2-7
cdr3_nt: TGCGCCAGCAGTTTTTACGAGCAGTACTTC
cdr3_aa: CASSFYEQYF

v_call: TRBV7-3
clone_size: -
d_call: TRBD2
j_call: TRBJ2-3
cdr3_nt: TGTGCCAGCAGCCAGACTAGCGGGAGGGGATACACAGATACGCAGTATTTT
cdr3_aa: CASSQTSGRGYTDTQYF

v_call: TRBV6-1
clone_size: -
d_call: TRBD2
j_call: TRBJ2-1
cdr3_nt: TGTGCCAGCAGTGAAGGTCGGCGGGCTAGCGGGAGGATTGGCAATGAGCAGTTCTTC
cdr3_aa: CASSEGRRASGRIGNEQFF